A single sample is the source of the 12 T cell receptor beta chains below, sequenced in a study of blood T cell repertoires in COVID-19. Only in-frame clones appear in the TCRdb table, and some are missing; sequencing was by immunoSEQ multiplex PCR. The table shows around 420,000 clones, with approximately 88% occurring only once. Specimen: PBMCs or T cells enriched from blood (not recorded which). The receptors were sampled from a woman between 35 and 50 years old with acute COVID-19.

This chain links TRBV19 with TRBJ1-3, with no clear D. V was shortened by 8 bases and J by 1 base, with 15 bases between the two germline ends. Germline CDR1 and CDR2: LNHDA and SQIVND (reference sequence). The CDR3 is 15 amino acids. The chain's CDR3 is CASGHVRTSGNTIYF. CDR3 nucleotides: TGTGCCAGTGGTCATGTACGGACTTCTGGAAACACCATATATTTT.

V and J are TRBV30 and TRBJ1-2; 7 bases fit TRBD1. This CDR3 is 11 amino acids long. V lost 3 bases and J lost 11; bases outside the gene matches: 6. CDR1 is GTSNPN and CDR2 is SVGIG in the germline V gene (reference sequence). This CDR3 is CAWRQEQGYTF. CDR3 DNA sequence: TGTGCCTGGAGGCAAGAACAGGGGTACACCTTC.

This clone was detected only once. The chain recombines TRBV7-6 with TRBJ2-7; TRBD2 is a possible D gene (5 bases). V shed 4 bases and J shed 1 base, with 17 bases lying between them. CDR1 and CDR2 (germline): SGHVS, FNYEAQ. CDR3 length equals 16 residues. CDR3 in DNA: TGTGCCAGCAGCTCCTATTTGGACTCATTGTCCTACGAGCAGTACTTC. Translated, it gives CASSSYLDSLSYEQYF.

The chain joins TRBV6-2 or TRBV6-3 to TRBJ1-3; D unresolved. The length of the CDR3 is 11 residues. V was pared by 2 bases and J by 8 bases, with 4 bases between. Germline CDR1 is MNHEY and CDR2 is SVGEGT. DNA for the CDR3: TGTGCCAGCAGTTACGAGGACACCATATATTTT. Translating it yields CASSYEDTIYF.

The rearrangement links TRBV21-1 to TRBJ1-5. TRBV21-1 is a known pseudogene. The CDR3 length is 16 residues. The CDR3 loop reads CASSKVELLSNQPQHF. CDR3 nucleotides: TGTGCCAGCAGCAAAGTAGAGCTCCTTAGCAATCAGCCCCAGCATTTT.

The chain is built from TRBV9 and TRBJ2-7, with D perhaps matching TRBD2 (6 bases). This CDR3 region has 14 residues. The germline gives CDR1 SGDLS, CDR2 YYNGEE. The V gene lost 3 bases and the J gene lost 3 bases, with 13 bases spanning the gap. CDR3 in amino acids: CASSAGLGNYEQYF. The CDR3 coding sequence is TGTGCCAGCAGCGCGGGACTTGGAAACTACGAGCAGTACTTC.

As to this clone: At one boundary the junction diverges from the germline segment, which might be a read error. V gene TRBV7-9 combines with J gene TRBJ2-1; no clear D. Germline values: CDR1 SEHNR, CDR2 FQNEAQ (reference sequence). The CDR3 is 12 amino acids. The CDR3 sequence is CASSSSDNEQFF. The DNA for the CDR3 is TGTGCCAGCAGCTCCTCCGACAATGAGCAGTTCTTC.

This chain links TRBV27 with TRBJ2-7; perhaps TRBD2 as D (6 bases). CDR3 length: 14 residues. Germline loops: CDR1 MNHEY, CDR2 SMNVEV (reference sequence). Trimming removed 5 bases from V and 1 base from J, with 12 bases in between. CDR3 coding DNA: TGTGCCAGCAGTCGGCGGGGATCTTCCTACGAGCAGTACTTC. Translating it yields CASSRRGSSYEQYF.

The chain carries TRBV20-1 and TRBJ1-1; no firm D call. CDR3 length: 12 residues. The germline CDR1 and CDR2 sequences are DFQATT and SNEGSKA (reference sequence). Between the trimmed V and J ends, which lost 3 bases and 1 base, there was a span of 6 bases. CDR3 loop: CSASERNTEAFF. The DNA of the CDR3 is TGCAGTGCTAGTGAGAGGAACACTGAAGCTTTCTTT.

The V gene is TRBV5-1, the J gene TRBJ2-7, with D perhaps TRBD2 (6 bases). The V end lost 3 bases, the J end lost 0 bases, and 10 bases lay between the germline ends. The CDR3 is 14 amino acids. The germline gives CDR1 SGHRS, CDR2 YFSETQ. CDR3 region: CASSSAGSSYEQYF. The CDR3 DNA reads as TGCGCCAGCAGCTCCGCGGGGAGCTCCTACGAGCAGTACTTC.

The chain links TRBV29-1 to TRBJ2-7; the D gene is possibly TRBD1 (5 bases). The germline CDR1 and CDR2 sequences are SQVTM and ANQGSEA. The V end lost 5 bases, the J end lost 2 bases, and 10 bases lay between the germline ends. This CDR3 has 12 residues. CDR3: CSVRTSPYEQYF. CDR3 sequence (DNA): TGCAGCGTTAGGACATCCCCCTACGAGCAGTACTTC.

In its sample, this clone was seen once. The V and J genes are TRBV30 and TRBJ2-7, with D perhaps matching TRBD2 (6 bases). V lost 5 bases to trimming and J lost 7 bases, with 21 bases between them. CDR3 length: 14 residues. Per the germline V gene, CDR1 is GTSNPN and CDR2 is SVGIG (reference sequence). CDR3 in DNA: TGTGCCTGGGCATTCGGGACTCCCGTGAGGGAGCAGTACTTC. This sequence encodes CAWAFGTPVREQYF.